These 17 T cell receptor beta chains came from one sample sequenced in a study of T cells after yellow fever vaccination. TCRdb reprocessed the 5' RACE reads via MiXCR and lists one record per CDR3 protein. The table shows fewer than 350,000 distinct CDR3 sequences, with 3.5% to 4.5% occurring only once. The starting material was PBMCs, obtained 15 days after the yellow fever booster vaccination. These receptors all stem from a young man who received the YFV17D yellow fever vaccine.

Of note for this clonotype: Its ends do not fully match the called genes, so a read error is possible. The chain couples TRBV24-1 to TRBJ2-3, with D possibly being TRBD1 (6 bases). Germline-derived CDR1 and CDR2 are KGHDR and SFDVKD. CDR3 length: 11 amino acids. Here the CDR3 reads CATSDQGPTLF. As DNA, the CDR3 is TGTGCCACCAGTGATCAGGGGCCTACCCTCTTT.

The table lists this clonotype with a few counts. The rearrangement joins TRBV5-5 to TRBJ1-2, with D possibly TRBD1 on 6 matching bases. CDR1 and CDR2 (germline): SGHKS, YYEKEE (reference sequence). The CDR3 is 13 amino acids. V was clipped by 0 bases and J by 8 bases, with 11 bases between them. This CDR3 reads CASSLAGVRGYTF. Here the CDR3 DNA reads TGTGCCAGCAGCTTGGCAGGGGTACGCGGCTACACCTTC.

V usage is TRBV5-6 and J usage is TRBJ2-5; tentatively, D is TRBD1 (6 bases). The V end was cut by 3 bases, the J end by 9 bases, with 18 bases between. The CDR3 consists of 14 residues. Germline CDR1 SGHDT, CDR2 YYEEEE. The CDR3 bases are TGTGCCAGCAGCTCCGGACAGCCGCCATGGGCCCAGTACTTC. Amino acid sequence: CASSSGQPPWAQYF.

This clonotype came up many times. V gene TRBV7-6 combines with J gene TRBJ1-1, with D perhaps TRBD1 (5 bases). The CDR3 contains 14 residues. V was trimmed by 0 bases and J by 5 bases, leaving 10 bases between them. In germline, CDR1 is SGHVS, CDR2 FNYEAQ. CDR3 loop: CASSLAQGGTEAFF. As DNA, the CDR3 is TGTGCCAGCAGCTTAGCGCAGGGAGGGACTGAAGCTTTCTTT.

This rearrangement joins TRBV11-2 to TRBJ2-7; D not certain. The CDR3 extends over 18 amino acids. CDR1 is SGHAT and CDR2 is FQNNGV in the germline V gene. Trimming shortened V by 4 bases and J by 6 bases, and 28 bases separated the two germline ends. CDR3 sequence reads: CASSSTSDPRRTLGEQYF. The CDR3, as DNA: TGTGCCAGCAGCTCGACCTCAGACCCCCGCAGGACCCTCGGCGAGCAGTACTTC.

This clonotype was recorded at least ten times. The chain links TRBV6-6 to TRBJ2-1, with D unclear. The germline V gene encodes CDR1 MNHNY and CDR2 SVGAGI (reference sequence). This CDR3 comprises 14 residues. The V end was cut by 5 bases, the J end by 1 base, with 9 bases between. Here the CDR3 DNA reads TGTGCCAGCAGTCCGTCCCGGTCCTACAATGAGCAGTTCTTC. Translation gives CASSPSRSYNEQFF.

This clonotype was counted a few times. The CDR3 DNA is TGTGCCAGCAGTCAGGATCTGGTCGAGCAGTACTTC. The encoded protein is CASSQDLVEQYF. The gene calls are TRBV25-1 and TRBJ2-7, with D unresolved. Trimming took 5 bases from V and 6 from J, leaving 11 bases between them. Germline V gene data show CDR1 as MGHDK and CDR2 as SYGVNS. The CDR3 length is 12 residues.

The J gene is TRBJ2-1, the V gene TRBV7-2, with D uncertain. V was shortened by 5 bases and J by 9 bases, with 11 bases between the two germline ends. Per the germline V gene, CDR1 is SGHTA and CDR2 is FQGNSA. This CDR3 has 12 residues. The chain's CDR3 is CASSAAAPEQFF. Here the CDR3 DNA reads TGTGCCAGCAGCGCCGCGGCACCTGAGCAGTTCTTC.

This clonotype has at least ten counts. In DNA, the CDR3 is TGTGCCAGCAGTCCGGAGGGCAGGCCAAGGCAGCCCCAGCATTTT. Translation: CASSPEGRPRQPQHF. The genes are TRBV7-2 and TRBJ1-5; D remains ambiguous. Germline V CDR1 and CDR2: SGHTA, FQGNSA. V dropped 6 bases and J dropped 7 bases, with 19 bases sitting between them. The CDR3 totals 15 residues.

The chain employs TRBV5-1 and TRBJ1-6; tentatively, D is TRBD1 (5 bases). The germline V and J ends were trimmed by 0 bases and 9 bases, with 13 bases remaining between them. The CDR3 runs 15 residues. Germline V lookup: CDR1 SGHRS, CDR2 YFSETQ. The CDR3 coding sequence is TGCGCCAGCAGCTTGGCCTGGAGGGGAGGTTCACCCCTCCACTTT. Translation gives CASSLAWRGGSPLHF.

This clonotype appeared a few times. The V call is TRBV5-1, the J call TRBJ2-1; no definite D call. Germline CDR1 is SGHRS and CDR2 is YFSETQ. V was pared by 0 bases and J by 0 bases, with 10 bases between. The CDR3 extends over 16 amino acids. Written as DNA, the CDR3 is TGCGCCAGCAGCTTGGTGGGCGATAGCTCCTACAATGAGCAGTTCTTC. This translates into CASSLVGDSSYNEQFF. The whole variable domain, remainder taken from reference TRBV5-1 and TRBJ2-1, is KAGVTQTPRYLIKTRGQQVTLSCSPISGHRSVSWYQQTPGQGLQFLFEYFSETQRNKGNFPGRFSGRQFSNSRSEMNVSTLELGDSALYLCASSLVGDSSYNEQFFGPGTRLTVL.

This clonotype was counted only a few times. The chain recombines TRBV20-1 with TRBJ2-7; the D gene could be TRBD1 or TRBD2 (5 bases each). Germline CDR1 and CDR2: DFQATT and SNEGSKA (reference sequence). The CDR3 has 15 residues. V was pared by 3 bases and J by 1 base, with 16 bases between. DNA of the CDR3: TGCAGTGCTAGTTCCTTGGGGGAAATATCCTACGAGCAGTACTTC. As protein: CSASSLGEISYEQYF.

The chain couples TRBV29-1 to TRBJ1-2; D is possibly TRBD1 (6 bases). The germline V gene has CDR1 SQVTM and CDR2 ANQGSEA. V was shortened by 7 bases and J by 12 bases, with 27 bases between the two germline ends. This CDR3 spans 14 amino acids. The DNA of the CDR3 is TGCAGCGCTGTTTGGGGGCAGGGACGGACTCAGGACACCTTC. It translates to CSAVWGQGRTQDTF.

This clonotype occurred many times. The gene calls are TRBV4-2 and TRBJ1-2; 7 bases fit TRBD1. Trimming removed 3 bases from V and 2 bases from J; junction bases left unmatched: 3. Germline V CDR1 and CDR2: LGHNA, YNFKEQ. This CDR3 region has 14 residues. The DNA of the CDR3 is TGTGCCAGCAGCCACCTACAGGGGAACTATGGCTACACCTTC. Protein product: CASSHLQGNYGYTF.

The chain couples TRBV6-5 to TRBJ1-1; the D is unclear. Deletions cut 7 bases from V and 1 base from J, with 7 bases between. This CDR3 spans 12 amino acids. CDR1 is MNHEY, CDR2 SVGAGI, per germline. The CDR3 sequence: CASITENTEAFF. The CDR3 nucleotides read TGTGCCAGCATAACAGAGAACACTGAAGCTTTCTTT.

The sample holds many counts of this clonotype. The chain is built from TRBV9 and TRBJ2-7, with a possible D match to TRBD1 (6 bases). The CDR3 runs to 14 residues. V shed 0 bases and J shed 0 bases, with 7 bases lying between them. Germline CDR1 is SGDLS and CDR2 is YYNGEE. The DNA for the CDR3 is TGTGCCAGCAGCGTAGCAGGGGCCTCCTACGAGCAGTACTTC. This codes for CASSVAGASYEQYF.

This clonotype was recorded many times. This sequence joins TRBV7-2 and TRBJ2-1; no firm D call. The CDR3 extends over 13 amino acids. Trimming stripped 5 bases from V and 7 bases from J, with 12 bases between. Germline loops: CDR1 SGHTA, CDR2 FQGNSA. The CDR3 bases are TGTGCCAGCAGCCCTCGAATTAGGAATGAGCAGTTCTTC. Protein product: CASSPRIRNEQFF.